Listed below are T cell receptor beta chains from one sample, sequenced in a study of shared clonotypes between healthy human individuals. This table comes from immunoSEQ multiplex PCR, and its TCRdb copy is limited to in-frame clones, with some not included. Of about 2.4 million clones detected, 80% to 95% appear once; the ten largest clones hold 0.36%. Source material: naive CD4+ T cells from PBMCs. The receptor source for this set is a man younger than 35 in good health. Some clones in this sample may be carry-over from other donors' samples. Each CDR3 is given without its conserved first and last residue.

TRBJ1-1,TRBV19,ASTLAGNTEAF
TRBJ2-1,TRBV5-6,ASSYRVGVYNEQF
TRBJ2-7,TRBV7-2,ASSLARLSGVPYEQY
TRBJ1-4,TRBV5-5,ASSPAGTGDEKLF
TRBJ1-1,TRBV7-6,ASSLAPQGKGTEAF
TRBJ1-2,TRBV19,ASSISHGYT
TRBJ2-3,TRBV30,AWSAPAGVDTQY
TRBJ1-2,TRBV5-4,ASSSPNDRVDGYT
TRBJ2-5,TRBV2,ASSGTGFQETQY
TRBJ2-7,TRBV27,ASSLSWVNEQY
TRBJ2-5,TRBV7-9,ASSPRGETQY
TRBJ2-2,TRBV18,ASSPPSGFGTGELF
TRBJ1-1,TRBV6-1,ASSAGTGNTEAF
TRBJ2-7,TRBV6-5,ASRTSGNEQY
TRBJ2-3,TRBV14,ASSRFRDRGSDTQY
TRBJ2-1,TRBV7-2,ASSSVGLAGWNNEQF
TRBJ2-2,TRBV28,ASSPTTAPNTGELF
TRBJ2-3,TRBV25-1,ASSEYLTDTQY
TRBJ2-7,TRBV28,ASSSLRQGAIY
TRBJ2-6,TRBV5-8,ASSSNRRAGDFTGANVLT
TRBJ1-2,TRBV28,ASSPGLNYGYT
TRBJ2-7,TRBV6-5,ASSYSGRAY
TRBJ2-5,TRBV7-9,ASSQTGPETQY
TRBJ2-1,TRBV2,ASNDGSYNNEQF
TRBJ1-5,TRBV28,ASSTPRDRGQPQH
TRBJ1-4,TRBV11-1,ASSFEGGEKLF
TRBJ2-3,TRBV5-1,ASSFSGAGSTDTQY
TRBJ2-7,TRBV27,ASSFAAGGLYEQY
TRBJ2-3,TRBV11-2,ASSLGGAADTQY
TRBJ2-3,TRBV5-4,ASSLDLAVSTDTQY
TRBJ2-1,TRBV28,ASSSGGGSGYNEQF
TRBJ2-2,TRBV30,AWRNRAQRAGGLRPAGELF
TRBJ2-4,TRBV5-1,ASSLGTENIQY
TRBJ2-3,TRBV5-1,ASSLLNQRGFQADTQY
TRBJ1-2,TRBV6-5,ASSYSDSRYGYT
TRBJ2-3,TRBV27,ASRASGRASDTQY
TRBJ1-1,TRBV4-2,ASSSQTGLNTEAF
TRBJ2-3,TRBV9,ASSLAGTSSTDTQY
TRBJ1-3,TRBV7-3,ASSLGQGAAGNTIY
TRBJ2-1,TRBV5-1,ASSLGDSYNEQF
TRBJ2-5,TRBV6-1,ASREGGKETQY
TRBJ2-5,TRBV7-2,ASSFVWWEGRETQY
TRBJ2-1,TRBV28,ASSTYSSPPYNEQF
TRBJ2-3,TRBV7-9,ASSWAATDTQY
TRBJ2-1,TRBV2,ASSEATTFNEQF
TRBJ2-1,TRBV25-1,ASSVVTNSYNEQF
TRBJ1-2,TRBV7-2,ASSLFGGNYGYT
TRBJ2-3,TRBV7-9,ASSLFFNGRTDTQY
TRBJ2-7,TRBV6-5,ASSPGGGNYEQY
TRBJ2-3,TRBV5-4,ASSWGSQGGPDTQY
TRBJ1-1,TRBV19,ASSGRDTAYTEAF
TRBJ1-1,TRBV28,ASSAQGGRNTEAF